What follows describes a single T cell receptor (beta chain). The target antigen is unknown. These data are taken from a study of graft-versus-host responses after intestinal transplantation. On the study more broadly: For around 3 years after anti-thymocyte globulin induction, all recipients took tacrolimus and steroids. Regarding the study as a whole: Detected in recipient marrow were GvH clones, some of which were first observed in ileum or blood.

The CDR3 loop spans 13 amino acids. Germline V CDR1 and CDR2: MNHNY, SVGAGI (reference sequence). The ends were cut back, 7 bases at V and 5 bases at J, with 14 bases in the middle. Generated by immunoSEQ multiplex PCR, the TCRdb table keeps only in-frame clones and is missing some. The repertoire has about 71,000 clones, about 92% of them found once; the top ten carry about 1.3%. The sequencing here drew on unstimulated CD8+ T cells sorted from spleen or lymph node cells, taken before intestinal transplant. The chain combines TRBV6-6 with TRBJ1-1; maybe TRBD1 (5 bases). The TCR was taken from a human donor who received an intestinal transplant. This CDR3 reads CASTVGGRTEAFF. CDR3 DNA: TGTGCCAGCACCGTGGGGGGGAGGACTGAAGCTTTCTTT.